This passage covers 21 T cell receptor beta chains from one sample sequenced in a study of beta chain features in type 1 diabetes (dated by TCRdb to the late 2010s). Library generation was performed with the immunoSEQ multiplex PCR assay. The High Capacity cDNA Reverse Transcription Kit was used to reverse transcribe all of the isolated RNA, meaning that expressed TCRB transcripts were what got sequenced. TCRdb limited this immuneACCESS table to in-frame rearrangements with V and J called. A share of clones is missing; checked studies link under half to unresolved V genes, and the rest is unexplained. Across this sample there are about 620,000 clones, with about a sixth seen only once. Under 0.095% of the sample goes to the ten largest clones. Input material: naive CD4+ T cells from blood. What this sample's cell subset or site label stands for: true naive CD4+ T cells. These TCRs come from a man younger than 30 in good health.

The chain employs TRBV28 and TRBJ2-7; TRBD2 might be the D (6 bases). V gave up 3 bases and J gave up 11 bases, with 17 bases separating them. The CDR3 is made up of 13 amino acids. Germline lookup yields CDR1 MDHEN and CDR2 SYDVKM. CDR3 nucleotides: TGTGCCAGCAGTTTGGGTCCCATGGGGGGAGAGTACTTC. As protein: CASSLGPMGGEYF.

This clone occurred a few times. The J gene is TRBJ2-1, the V gene TRBV4-3; 7 nucleotides align to TRBD2. Unmatched junction bases numbered 7, after V lost 4 bases and J lost 7 bases. The CDR3 runs to 14 residues. The V gene's germline CDR1 is LGHNA and CDR2 YSLEER. CDR3 sequence (DNA): TGCGCCAGCAGCCGTAGCGGGTCAGGAAATGAGCAGTTCTTC. It yields the protein CASSRSGSGNEQFF.

This clone turned up a few times. V gene TRBV7-2 combines with J gene TRBJ2-2, with TRBD2 matching over 7 bases. The CDR3 totals 14 residues. Trimming at V came to 6 bases and at J to 2 bases, leaving 3 bases not matched to a gene. CDR1 and CDR2 (germline): SGHTA, FQGNSA. The CDR3 region has the DNA TGTGCCAGCAGGACTAGCCTTAACACCGGGGAGCTGTTTTTT. Protein sequence: CASRTSLNTGELFF.

CDR3 coding DNA: TGCAGCGTTGGGCTACAGGAAATGAACACTGAAGCTTTCTTT. It codes for CSVGLQEMNTEAFF. This rearrangement joins TRBV29-1 to TRBJ1-1; D possibly corresponds to TRBD1 (5 bases). Trimming took off 4 bases at V and 0 bases at J, with 12 bases between the two ends. Germline V lookup: CDR1 SQVTM, CDR2 ANQGSEA. The CDR3 totals 14 residues.

The chain carries TRBV19 and TRBJ2-7, with D maybe TRBD1 (5 bases). Germline CDR1 and CDR2: LNHDA and SQIVND (reference sequence). CDR3 size: 15 residues. Trimming removed 7 bases at V and 0 bases at J, with 16 bases between. The CDR3 coding sequence is TGTGCCAGTACCCCTACAGGTGTAAGCTCCTACGAGCAGTACTTC. It specifies CASTPTGVSSYEQYF.

This chain connects TRBV30 to TRBJ2-7; 8 bases fit TRBD2. Germline loops: CDR1 GTSNPN, CDR2 SVGIG (reference sequence). The CDR3 sequence is 15 residues long. The ends lost 0 bases at V and 7 bases at J; junction bases unmatched: 11. The CDR3 spells CAWSVIGRASWEQYF. The CDR3, as DNA: TGTGCCTGGAGTGTTATCGGGAGGGCCTCGTGGGAGCAGTACTTC.

The chain employs TRBV9 and TRBJ2-2; the D is unclear. The V gene lost 2 bases and the J gene lost 2 bases, with 7 bases spanning the gap. The CDR3 contains 14 residues. CDR1 and CDR2 (germline): SGDLS, YYNGEE. This CDR3 is CASSVNTNTGELFF. For the CDR3, the DNA is TGTGCCAGCAGCGTTAACACCAACACCGGGGAGCTGTTTTTT.

About this clone itself: Sequence at one end of the junction differs from germline and may be a read error. The chain links TRBV10-3 to TRBJ2-3, with D uncertain. From germline, CDR1 is ENHRY and CDR2 SYGVKD. The CDR3 runs 13 residues. The CDR3 DNA reads as TGTGCCAGCAGTTTGCCTAGCACAGATACGCAGTATTTT. Its protein is CASSLPSTDTQYF.

This clone has just a few counts. The chain employs TRBV25-1 and TRBJ2-5; tentative D call: TRBD1 (6 bases). This CDR3 has 13 residues. In germline, CDR1 is MGHDK, CDR2 SYGVNS. The germline V and J ends were trimmed by 2 bases and 7 bases, with 11 bases remaining between them. The CDR3 bases are TGTGCCAGCAGTGAAACAGGGATAGGGACCCAGTACTTC. Amino acid sequence: CASSETGIGTQYF.

The V and J genes are TRBV5-1 and TRBJ2-7, with no clear D. From germline, CDR1 is SGHRS and CDR2 YFSETQ. Trimming pared 7 bases from V and 5 bases from J, leaving 16 bases between. CDR3 length: 13 amino acids. This chain's CDR3 is CASQERVGNEQYF. CDR3 DNA sequence: TGCGCCAGCCAGGAAAGGGTCGGCAACGAGCAGTACTTC. Full variable domain (rest looked up from reference TRBV5-1 and TRBJ2-7): KAGVTQTPRYLIKTRGQQVTLSCSPISGHRSVSWYQQTPGQGLQFLFEYFSETQRNKGNFPGRFSGRQFSNSRSEMNVSTLELGDSALYLCASQERVGNEQYFGPGTRLTVT.

For the CDR3, the DNA is TGCGCCAGCAGCTTTCCTCTAGCGGGAGGCCCCAGCTCCTACAATGAGCAGTTCTTC. Its translation is CASSFPLAGGPSSYNEQFF. This chain joins TRBV5-1 and TRBJ2-1; 11 bases line up with TRBD2. This CDR3 region has 19 residues. J lost 0 bases, V lost 2 bases, and 10 bases had no gene match. Germline V CDR1 and CDR2: SGHRS, YFSETQ.

This chain joins TRBV20-1 and TRBJ2-1; D unclear. The CDR3 is made up of 11 amino acids. Germline V gene sequence: CDR1 DFQATT, CDR2 SNEGSKA (reference sequence). Trimming shortened V by 3 bases and J by 13 bases, and 13 bases separated the two germline ends. The CDR3 bases are TGCAGTGCTAGGGATAACAGATTCCAGTTCTTC. Residues: CSARDNRFQFF.

This clone was picked up a small number of times. The chain has TRBV5-4 and TRBJ2-7; D might be TRBD2 (6 bases). With 5 bases removed from V and 7 bases from J, the gap between germline ends came to 13 bases. CDR1 and CDR2 from the germline V gene are SGHNT and YYREEE (reference sequence). This CDR3 region has 12 residues. CDR3 sequence reads: CASRLSAGEQYF. The CDR3 coding sequence is TGTGCCAGCAGACTTTCCGCGGGGGAGCAGTACTTC.

The chain has TRBV10-3 and TRBJ2-3, with 8 bases identical to TRBD2. CDR1 is ENHRY, CDR2 SYGVKD, per germline. The CDR3 runs 14 residues. Trimming at V came to 6 bases and at J to 2 bases, leaving 4 bases not matched to a gene. CDR3 loop: CAIRQAGDTDTQYF. The CDR3 bases are TGTGCCATCAGGCAAGCGGGAGACACAGATACGCAGTATTTT.

A single count supports this clone. CDR3 loop: CASSEPAGIGNQPQHF. The CDR3 nucleotides are TGTGCCAGCAGTGAACCGGCGGGAATCGGCAATCAGCCCCAGCATTTT. The rearrangement uses TRBV6-1 and TRBJ1-5; no clear D. This CDR3 contains 16 residues. Germline V gene sequence: CDR1 MNHNS, CDR2 SASEGT. Trimming removed 2 bases at V and 2 bases at J, with 13 bases between.

The chain carries TRBV19 and TRBJ2-2; 8 bases align to TRBD1. V lost 7 bases to trimming and J lost 1 base; unmatched junction nucleotides: 8. Germline V gene lookup returns CDR1 LNHDA and CDR2 SQIVND (reference sequence). The CDR3 has 16 amino acids. CDR3 residues: CASTAQGARNTGELFF. The CDR3 bases are TGTGCCAGTACCGCGCAGGGGGCCAGGAACACCGGGGAGCTGTTTTTT. The entire variable domain, with the rest obtained from reference TRBV19 and TRBJ2-2, is as follows: DGGITQSPKYLFRKEGQNVTLSCEQNLNHDAMYWYRQDPGQGLRLIYYSQIVNDFQKGDIAEGYSVSREKKESFPLTVTSAQKNPTAFYLCASTAQGARNTGELFFGEGSRLTVL.

There are a few counts of this clone. The gene calls are TRBV29-1 and TRBJ1-4, with D tentatively TRBD1 (5 bases). Germline CDR1 and CDR2: SQVTM and ANQGSEA. Trimming removed 4 bases at V and 8 bases at J, with 14 bases between. The CDR3 spans 13 residues. The CDR3 loop reads CSVVGRVGEKLFF. The CDR3 coding sequence is TGCAGCGTTGTTGGCAGGGTTGGCGAAAAACTGTTTTTT.

This clone turned up a few times. This chain uses TRBV9 with TRBJ2-3, with TRBD2 matching 10 bases. The CDR3 sequence is 15 residues long. V gave up 3 bases and J gave up 4 bases; unmatched junction bases: 5. Germline V gene data show CDR1 as SGDLS and CDR2 as YYNGEE. The CDR3 loop is CASSAVAGGPDTQYF. Written as DNA, the CDR3 is TGTGCCAGCAGCGCCGTAGCGGGGGGCCCAGATACGCAGTATTTT.

The chain links TRBV7-3 to TRBJ2-2; 8 bases match TRBD1. Trimming removed 5 bases from V and 0 bases from J; junction bases left unmatched: 5. CDR3 length: 16 amino acids. Germline CDR1 is SGHTA and CDR2 is FQGTGA. The CDR3 region has the DNA TGTGCCAGCAGCCGACGGACAGGGTCGAACACCGGGGAGCTGTTTTTT. The encoded protein is CASSRRTGSNTGELFF.

The chain links TRBV5-1 to TRBJ2-7; TRBD1 or TRBD2 may be the D gene (5 bases each). V was trimmed by 0 bases and J by 8 bases, leaving 12 bases between them. Germline V CDR1 and CDR2: SGHRS, YFSETQ. CDR3 length: 13 amino acids. Written as DNA, the CDR3 is TGCGCCAGCAGCTTGGCCTGGGGGACCAAGCAGTACTTC. It is translated as CASSLAWGTKQYF.

This rearrangement joins TRBV4-1 to TRBJ1-5; D ambiguous. CDR1 is MGHRA, CDR2 YSYEKL, per germline. V lost 2 bases and J lost 0, with 17 bases in between. This CDR3 contains 18 residues. The CDR3 nucleotides are TGCGCCAGCAGCCAACCAGGCCGAACCCAGAATAGCAATCAGCCCCAGCATTTT. Translation gives CASSQPGRTQNSNQPQHF.